The source of this TCR beta chain is a study of post-analysis software for immune sequencing data. Study in general: Recorded subtypes: relapsing-remitting, secondary progressive, progressive-relapsing; some patients unannotated. Regarding the study as a whole: Five TRBV segments (TRBV5-6, TRBV5-1 and TRBV20-1 among them) occurred more frequently in patients than in controls. Samples prepared in the same batch strongly co-clustered by F measure. Normalized Chao1 diversity was significantly lower in multiple sclerosis patients than in controls.

The CDR3 contains 12 residues. Per germline, CDR1 DFQATT and CDR2 SNEGSKA (reference sequence). About this clonotype: As yet, its antigen is unknown.

Built from TCR beta cDNA, the libraries had unique molecular identifiers in them. Between roughly 1 and 10 million T cells gave rise to hundreds of thousands of cDNA molecules. TCRdb reanalysed the PCR reads using MiXCR and keeps one entry per CDR3 protein. The sample comprises about 460,000 distinct CDR3 sequences, under 55% of which are singletons, and about 12% rests with the top ten. Sequencing was performed on blood. This sequence joins TRBV20-1 and TRBJ2-5, with 9 bases identical to TRBD1. The TCR comes from a girl aged 10 to 17 with multiple sclerosis. The CDR3 nucleotides read TGCAGGCCGGGACAGGGCCGAGAGACCCAGTACTTC. Translation: CRPGQGRETQYF.